The clone carrying this T cell receptor beta chain was seen a few times. The sample originates from a study of cytomegalovirus exposure and HLA in healthy donors. The PCR ran on 60 Vbeta and 13 Jbeta primers. Repertoires were generated with immunoSEQ multiplex PCR, while TCRdb's copy carries only in-frame clones and drops some. The data hold 140,000 to 150,000 clones, with about two thirds observed a single time. Germline CDR1 SGHTA, CDR2 FQGNSA. The CDR3 totals 14 residues. The rearrangement uses TRBV7-2 and TRBJ2-5, with a possible D match to TRBD1 (6 bases). The end of the DNA is better explained by TRBJ2-7, so the J call may be wrong. The sample consisted of PBMCs. The TCR comes from a young woman in good health and CMV-seronegative. CDR3 sequence: CASSSPDRAYEQYF. For the CDR3, the DNA is TGTGCCAGCAGCTCCCCGGACAGAGCCTACGAGCAGTACTTC.